This T cell receptor (beta chain) came from a study of CD8 T cells in Susac syndrome. Random hexamers were used to reverse transcribe an amount of roughly 0.45 to 1 ug RNA. One entry per CDR3 protein, called by TCRdb with MiXCR from the immunoSEQ multiplex PCR reads. The sample consists of over 140,000 distinct CDR3 sequences, 85% to 95% of them appearing once. The CDR3 has 14 residues. Germline V gene lookup returns CDR1 SQVTM and CDR2 ANQGSEA. V gave up 4 bases and J gave up 3 bases; unmatched junction bases: 4. Through negative isolation, CD4+ and CD8+ T cells were obtained, while TEMRA cells were enriched using FACS.

The V call is TRBV29-1, the J call TRBJ1-5; 9 nucleotides line up with TRBD1. Sequencing was performed on CD4+ T cells from PBMCs. This TCR derives from a human donor with Susac syndrome. The CDR3 region has the DNA TGCAGCGTTGGCGGGACAGGGTTCAATCAGCCCCAGCATTTT. Translation gives CSVGGTGFNQPQHF. Full variable domain (rest looked up from reference TRBV29-1 and TRBJ1-5): SAVISQKPSRDICQRGTSLTIQCQVDSQVTMMFWYRQQPGQSLTLIATANQGSEATYESGFVIDKFPISRPNLTFSTLTVSNMSPEDSSIYLCSVGGTGFNQPQHFGDGTRLSIL.